These 8 T cell receptor beta chains came from one sample sequenced in a study of blood T cell repertoires in COVID-19. Repertoires were generated with immunoSEQ multiplex PCR, while TCRdb's copy carries only in-frame clones and drops some. The data show 200,000 to 300,000 clones, with less than 90% seen just once and roughly 2% held by the top ten. The source material was peripheral blood. The receptors originated from a man aged 25-40 years with active or convalescent COVID-19.

The rearrangement links TRBV6-1 to TRBJ2-7; D gene uncertain. V lost 2 bases to trimming and J lost 0 bases, with 11 bases between them. Germline V lookup: CDR1 MNHNS, CDR2 SASEGT. The CDR3 is made up of 15 amino acids. In nucleotides, the CDR3 is TGTGCCAGCAGTGAATCTGGCGGAGACTCCTACGAGCAGTACTTC. Translating gives CASSESGGDSYEQYF.

The rearrangement uses TRBV30 and TRBJ2-7; TRBD1 matches at 8 bases. The CDR3 loop spans 14 amino acids. After removal of 0 bases from V and 3 bases from J, the junction contained 4 bases not matched to a gene. CDR1 is GTSNPN and CDR2 is SVGIG in the germline V gene (reference sequence). The CDR3 nucleotides read TGTGCCTGGAGTGTAGAACAGGGGGTCTACGAGCAGTACTTC. This gives the protein CAWSVEQGVYEQYF.

This sequence joins TRBV14 and TRBJ2-3, with 9 bases aligning to TRBD1. V shed 1 base and J 9 bases; nucleotides not matched to a gene: 8. Germline V gene sequence: CDR1 SGHDN, CDR2 FVKESK. The CDR3 has 15 amino acids. In DNA, the CDR3 is TGTGCCAGCAGCCAAGTAGGGACAGGGCTCGGAACGCAGTATTTT. Translating gives CASSQVGTGLGTQYF.

The chain combines TRBV27 with TRBJ1-1; TRBD1 aligns across 8 bases. CDR1 MNHEY and CDR2 SMNVEV come from the germline V gene (reference sequence). The CDR3 extends over 13 amino acids. The junction had 0 bases not matched to a gene; V was cut back by 3 bases and J by 3 bases. The CDR3 DNA is TGTGCCAGCAGTTTGGACAGGGACACTGAAGCTTTCTTT. Its translation: CASSLDRDTEAFF.

This chain links TRBV5-4 with TRBJ2-3; possibly TRBD1 for D (5 bases). This CDR3 has 15 amino acids. Trimming removed 4 bases from V and 0 bases from J, with 12 bases in between. CDR1 and CDR2 from the germline V gene are SGHNT and YYREEE (reference sequence). The CDR3 nucleotides are TGTGCCAGCAGCGGAGACAGATGGAGCACAGATACGCAGTATTTT. Translating gives CASSGDRWSTDTQYF.

The chain uses TRBV2 and TRBJ2-4, with TRBD2 identical over 12 bases. Germline V lookup: CDR1 SNHLY, CDR2 FYNNEI. Trimming cost V 3 bases and J 8 bases; bases outside gene matches: 17. This CDR3 spans 19 amino acids. DNA of the CDR3: TGTGCCAGCAGTGACCCTGGTCTTCGGCTAGCGGGGGGGCCGTACATTCAGTACTTC. This codes for CASSDPGLRLAGGPYIQYF. The full variable domain, in which reference TRBV2 and TRBJ2-4 provide the parts outside the CDR3, is EPEVTQTPSHQVTQMGQEVILRCVPISNHLYFYWYRQILGQKVEFLVSFYNNEISEKSEIFDDQFSVERPDGSNFTLKIRSTKLEDSAMYFCASSDPGLRLAGGPYIQYFGAGTRLSVL.

The chain couples TRBV7-8 to TRBJ1-2; 8 nucleotides line up with TRBD1. The CDR3 is 14 residues long. CDR1 and CDR2 (germline): SGHVS, FQNEAQ. With 2 bases clipped from V and 8 bases from J, the junction kept 7 bases outside the gene matches. DNA of the CDR3: TGTGCCAGCAGCTTAACCGGGACAGGTGTCGGCTACACCTTC. This encodes CASSLTGTGVGYTF. Based on the CDR3 plus reference TRBV7-8 and TRBJ1-2, the full variable domain is GAGVSQSPRYKVAKRGQDVALRCDPISGHVSLFWYQQALGQGPEFLTYFQNEAQLDKSGLPSDRFFAERPEGSVSTLKIQRTQQEDSAVYLCASSLTGTGVGYTFGSGTRLTVV.

The V call is TRBV19, the J call TRBJ1-1; perhaps TRBD1 as D (6 bases). The germline gives CDR1 LNHDA, CDR2 SQIVND (reference sequence). This CDR3 is built from 15 residues. Trimming removed 0 bases at V and 5 bases at J, with 13 bases between. The CDR3 protein is CASSIDRNRATEAFF. In DNA, the CDR3 is TGTGCCAGTAGTATAGATAGGAACAGGGCGACTGAAGCTTTCTTT.